This TCR beta chain emerged from a study of T cell responses to AZD1222 COVID-19 vaccine (dated by TCRdb to the early 2020s). For context, the study as a whole: AZD1222 recipients given second doses at about 4 weeks or at about 12 weeks were pooled, since spike-specific TCR depth and breadth were not found to differ between the two schedules. TCR sequencing covered 230 or so trial participants: 207 given two doses of AZD1222 and 26 given two doses of MenACWY control vaccine. Trial participants were enrolled by age into subgroups of 18-55, 56-69 and 70-plus years, and about 150, 27 and 61 TCR-sequenced participants, respectively, were included in these subgroups. General study outcomes and caveats: Conclusions about previously exposed vaccinees are limited because only five to seven AZD1222 recipients were SARS-CoV-2 seropositive at baseline. CD4 TCRs associated with the vaccine covered the entire spike protein, and the dominant responses were in regions 160-218 and 743-854. Because no samples from the day 14 peak response were available, repertoires could be characterized only after the peak T cell response. Reportedly, almost half of the unique spike-specific TCRs recognized epitopes lying outside the regions that are mutated in the B.1.351 and B.1.1.7 variants. Participants were mostly white British, with more females than males. The authors suggested clonal diversity may have been underestimated. In the small 56-69-year group, the increase in depth fell short of significance, most likely because of low power. Spike-specific TCR breadth and depth rose significantly after two AZD1222 doses compared with day 0 and with MenACWY recipients.

The CDR3, from cysteine to phenylalanine, totals 14 residues. The entry retains the CDR3 DNA only, 42 bases that are in frame from base 1. At the junction V is shortened by 3 bases and J by 1 base, with 9 bases in between. Taken from the germline V gene (reference sequence), the CDR1 and CDR2 loops are LNHDA and SQIVND. The time point label, as the study defines it: baseline before first vaccination. Vaccinee samples came from UK trials COV001 and COV002, including a single-blind randomized controlled phase 2/3 trial of AZD1222 (ChAdOx1 nCoV-19) in healthy adults. For TCRbeta chain sequencing, PBMC samples from trial participants were taken at day 0 and at day 28 after the second dose. On this clone itself: Its antigen is still unknown. No quality values exist for individual bases; no much larger clone is one base distant.

The CDR3 regions of human TCRbeta chains were analyzed by immunosequencing. In the authors' own workflow: TCRs in the repertoires were compared against a reference library of SARS-CoV-2-specific TCRs that had been generated with the MIRA antigen-specificity platform. Breadth was defined as the fraction of unique TCRs that were SARS-CoV-2-associated, and depth was defined as the fraction of total T cells that were SARS-CoV-2-associated. Using the MIRA data, each spike-specific TCR was assigned both to the spike region to which the TCR was reactive and to a CD4 or CD8 class. Log10-transformed breadth and depth values were compared by one-way ANOVA with Sidak's multiple comparisons tests. This immuneACCESS table, as held by TCRdb, lists in-frame sequences with V and J called but not all clones. Of the missing ones, under half trace to an unresolved V gene in checked studies; the others have no known cause. The V and J calls and clone size come from that table; D and trimming were worked out from the DNA. This sample lists 90,000 to 140,000 clones; around nine tenths were detected once. About 2.5% of the sample is in the top ten clones.

The sequence is built from TRBV19 and TRBJ1-1, with no D gene named confidently. The sequences come from peripheral blood, collected on day 0 of AZD1222 vaccination. The receptor was derived from an adult in good health. The sequence in DNA is TGTGCCAGTAGTATTAGGATTCCGAACACTGAAGCTTTCTTT. Its protein is CASSIRIPNTEAFF.